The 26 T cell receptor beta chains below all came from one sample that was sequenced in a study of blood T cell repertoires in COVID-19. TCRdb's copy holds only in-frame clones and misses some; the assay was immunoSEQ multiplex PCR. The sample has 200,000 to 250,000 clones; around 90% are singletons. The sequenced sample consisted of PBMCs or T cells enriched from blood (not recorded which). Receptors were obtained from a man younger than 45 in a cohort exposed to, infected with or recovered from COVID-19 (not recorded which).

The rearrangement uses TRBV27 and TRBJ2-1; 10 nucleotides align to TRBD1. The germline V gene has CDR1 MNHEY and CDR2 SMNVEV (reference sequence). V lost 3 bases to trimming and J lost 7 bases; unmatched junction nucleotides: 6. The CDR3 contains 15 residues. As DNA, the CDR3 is TGTGCCAGCAGTTTGATAGGGACAGGGGCTAATGAGCAGTTCTTC. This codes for CASSLIGTGANEQFF.

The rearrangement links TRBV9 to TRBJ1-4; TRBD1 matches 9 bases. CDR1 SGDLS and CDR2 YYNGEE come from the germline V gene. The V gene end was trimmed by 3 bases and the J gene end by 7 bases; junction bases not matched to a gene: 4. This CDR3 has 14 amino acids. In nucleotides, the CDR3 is TGTGCCAGCAGCGCCGGGACAGGGACTGAAAAACTGTTTTTT. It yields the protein CASSAGTGTEKLFF.

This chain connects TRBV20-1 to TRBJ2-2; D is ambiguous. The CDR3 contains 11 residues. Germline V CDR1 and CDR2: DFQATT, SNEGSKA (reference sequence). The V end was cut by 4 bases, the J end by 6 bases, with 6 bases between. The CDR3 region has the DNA TGCAGTGCTACAGGATCCGGGGAGCTGTTTTTT. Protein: CSATGSGELFF.

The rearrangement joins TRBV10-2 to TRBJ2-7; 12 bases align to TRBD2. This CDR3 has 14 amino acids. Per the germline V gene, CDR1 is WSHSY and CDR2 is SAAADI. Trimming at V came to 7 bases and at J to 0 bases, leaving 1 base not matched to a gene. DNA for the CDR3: TGCGCCAGCATGACTAGCGGGAGCTCCTACGAGCAGTACTTC. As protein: CASMTSGSSYEQYF.

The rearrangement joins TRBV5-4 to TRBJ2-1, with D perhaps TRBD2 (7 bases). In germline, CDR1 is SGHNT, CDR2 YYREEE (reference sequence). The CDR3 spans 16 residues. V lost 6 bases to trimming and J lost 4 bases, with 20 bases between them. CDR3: CASTQGRETTYNEQFF. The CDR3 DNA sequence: TGTGCCAGCACCCAGGGGCGGGAGACCACTTACAATGAGCAGTTCTTC.

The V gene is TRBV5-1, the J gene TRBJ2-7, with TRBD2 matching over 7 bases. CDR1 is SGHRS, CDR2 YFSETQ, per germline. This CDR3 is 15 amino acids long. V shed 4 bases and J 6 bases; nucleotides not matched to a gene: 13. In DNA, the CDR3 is TGCGCCAGCAGCGGCCGGAATTACGGGGGGTCCGAGCAGTACTTC. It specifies CASSGRNYGGSEQYF.

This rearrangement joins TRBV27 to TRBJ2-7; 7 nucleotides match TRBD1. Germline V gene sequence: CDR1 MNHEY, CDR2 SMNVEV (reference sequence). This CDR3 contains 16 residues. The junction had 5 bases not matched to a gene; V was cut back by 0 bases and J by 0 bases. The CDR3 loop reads CASSLSMTGNSYEQYF. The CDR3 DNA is TGTGCCAGCAGTTTATCTATGACAGGGAACTCCTACGAGCAGTACTTC.

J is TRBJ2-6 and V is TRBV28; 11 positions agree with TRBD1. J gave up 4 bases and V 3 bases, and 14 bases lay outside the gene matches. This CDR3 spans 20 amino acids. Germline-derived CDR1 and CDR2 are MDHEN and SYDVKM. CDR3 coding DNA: TGTGCCAGCAGTTTTATCGGGACAGGGGGTAGCGCTCCCGGGGCCAACGTCCTGACTTTC. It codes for CASSFIGTGGSAPGANVLTF.

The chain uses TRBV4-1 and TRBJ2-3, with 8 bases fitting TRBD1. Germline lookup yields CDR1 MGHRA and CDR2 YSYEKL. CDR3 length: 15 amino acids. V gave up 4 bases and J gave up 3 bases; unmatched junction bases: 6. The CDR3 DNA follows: TGCGCCAGCAGCCTACGACAGGGGCTGACAGATACGCAGTATTTT. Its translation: CASSLRQGLTDTQYF.

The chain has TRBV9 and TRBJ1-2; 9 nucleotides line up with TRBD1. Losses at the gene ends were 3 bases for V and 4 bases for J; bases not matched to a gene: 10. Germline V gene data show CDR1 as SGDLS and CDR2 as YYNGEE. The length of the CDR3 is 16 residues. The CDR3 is CASSEGGTGLVYGYTF. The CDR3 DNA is TGTGCCAGCAGCGAGGGGGGGACAGGGCTCGTCTATGGCTACACCTTC. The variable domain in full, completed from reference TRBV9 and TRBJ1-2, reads DSGVTQTPKHLITATGQRVTLRCSPRSGDLSVYWYQQSLDQGLQFLIQYYNGEERAKGNILERFSAQQFPDLHSELNLSSLELGDSALYFCASSEGGTGLVYGYTFGSGTRLTVV.

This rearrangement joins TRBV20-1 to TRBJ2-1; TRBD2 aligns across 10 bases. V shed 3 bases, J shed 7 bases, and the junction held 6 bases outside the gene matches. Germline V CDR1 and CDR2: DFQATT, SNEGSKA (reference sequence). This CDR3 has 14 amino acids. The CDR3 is CSASLTSGLNEQFF. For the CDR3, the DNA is TGCAGTGCTAGTCTGACTAGCGGGCTAAATGAGCAGTTCTTC.

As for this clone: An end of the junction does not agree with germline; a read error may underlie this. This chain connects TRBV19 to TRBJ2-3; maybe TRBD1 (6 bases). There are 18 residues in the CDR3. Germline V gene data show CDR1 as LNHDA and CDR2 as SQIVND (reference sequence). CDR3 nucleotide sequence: TGTGCCAGCAGTACCCTAGAACAGGGATCGATCAGGACAGATACGCAGTATTTT. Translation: CASSTLEQGSIRTDTQYF. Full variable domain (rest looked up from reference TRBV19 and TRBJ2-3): DGGITQSPKYLFRKEGQNVTLSCEQNLNHDAMYWYRQDPGQGLRLIYYSQIVNDFQKGDIAEGYSVSREKKESFPLTVTSAQKNPTAFYLCASSTLEQGSIRTDTQYFGPGTRLTVL.

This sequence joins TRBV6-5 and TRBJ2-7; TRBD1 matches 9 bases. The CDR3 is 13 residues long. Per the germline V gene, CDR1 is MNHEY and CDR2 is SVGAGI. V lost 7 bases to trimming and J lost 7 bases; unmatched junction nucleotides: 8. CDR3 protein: CASTPQGAGEQYF. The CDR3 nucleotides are TGTGCCAGCACCCCACAGGGGGCCGGTGAGCAGTACTTC.

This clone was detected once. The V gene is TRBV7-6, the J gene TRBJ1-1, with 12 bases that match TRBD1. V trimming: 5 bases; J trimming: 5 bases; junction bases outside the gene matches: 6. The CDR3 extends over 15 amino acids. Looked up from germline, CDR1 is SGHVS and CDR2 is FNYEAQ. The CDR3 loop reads CASSLQGQGATEAFF. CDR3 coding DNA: TGTGCCAGCAGCCTCCAGGGACAGGGGGCAACTGAAGCTTTCTTT. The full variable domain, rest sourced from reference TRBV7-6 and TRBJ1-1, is GAGVSQSPRYKVTKRGQDVALRCDPISGHVSLYWYRQALGQGPEFLTYFNYEAQQDKSGLPNDRFSAERPEGSISTLTIQRTEQRDSAMYRCASSLQGQGATEAFFGQGTRLTVV.

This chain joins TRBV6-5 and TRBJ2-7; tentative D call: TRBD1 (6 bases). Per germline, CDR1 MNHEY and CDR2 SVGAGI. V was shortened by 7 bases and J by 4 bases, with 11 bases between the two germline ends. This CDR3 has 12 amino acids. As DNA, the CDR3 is TGTGCCAGCAAGAGGACAGCGTACGAGCAGTACTTC. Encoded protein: CASKRTAYEQYF.

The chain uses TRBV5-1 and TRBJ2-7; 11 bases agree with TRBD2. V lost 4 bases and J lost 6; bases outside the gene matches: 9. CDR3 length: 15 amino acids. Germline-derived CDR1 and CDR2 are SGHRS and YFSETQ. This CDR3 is CASSEVAGGSGEQYF. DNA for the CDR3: TGCGCCAGCAGCGAGGTAGCGGGAGGGTCGGGCGAGCAGTACTTC.

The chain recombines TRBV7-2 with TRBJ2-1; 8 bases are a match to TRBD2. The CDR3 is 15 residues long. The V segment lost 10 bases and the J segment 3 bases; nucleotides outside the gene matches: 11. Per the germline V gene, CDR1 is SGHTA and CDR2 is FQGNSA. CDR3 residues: CATDRGGRNYNEQFF. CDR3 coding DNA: TGTGCCACCGACCGGGGGGGGCGGAACTACAATGAGCAGTTCTTC.

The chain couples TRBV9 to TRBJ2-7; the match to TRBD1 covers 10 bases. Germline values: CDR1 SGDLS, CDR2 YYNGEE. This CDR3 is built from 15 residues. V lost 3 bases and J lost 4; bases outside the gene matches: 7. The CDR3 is CASSARDRGLYEQYF. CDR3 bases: TGTGCCAGCAGCGCCCGGGACAGGGGTTTATACGAGCAGTACTTC.

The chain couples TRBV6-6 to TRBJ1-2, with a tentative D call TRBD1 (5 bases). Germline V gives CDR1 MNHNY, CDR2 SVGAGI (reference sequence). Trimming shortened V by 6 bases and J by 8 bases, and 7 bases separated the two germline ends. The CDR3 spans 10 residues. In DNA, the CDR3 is TGTGCCAGCAGCGCAGGGGGCTACACCTTC. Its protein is CASSAGGYTF.

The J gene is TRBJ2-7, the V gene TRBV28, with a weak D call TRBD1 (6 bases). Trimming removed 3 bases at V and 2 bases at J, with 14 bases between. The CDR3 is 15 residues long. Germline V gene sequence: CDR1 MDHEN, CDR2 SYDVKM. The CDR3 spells CASSLADRATYEQYF. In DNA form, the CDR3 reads TGTGCCAGCAGTTTGGCGGACAGAGCTACCTACGAGCAGTACTTC.

CDR3 sequence (DNA): TGTGCCAGCAGCTCGGGGAGCTCGGTACTTGCTTTCTTT. Protein: CASSSGSSVLAFF. V gene TRBV7-9 combines with J gene TRBJ1-1; no reliable D call. Per germline, CDR1 SEHNR and CDR2 FQNEAQ (reference sequence). Between the trimmed V and J ends, which lost 4 bases and 11 bases, there was a span of 17 bases. This CDR3 region has 13 residues.

The CDR3 coding sequence is TGTGCCAGCAGCTTAAAACGGCAGGGGGCTGATGAAGCTTTCTTT. The encoded protein is CASSLKRQGADEAFF. V and J are TRBV7-9 and TRBJ1-1; 8 bases align to TRBD1. There are 15 residues in the CDR3. From germline, CDR1 is SEHNR and CDR2 FQNEAQ (reference sequence). Trimming at V came to 2 bases and at J to 7 bases, leaving 9 bases not matched to a gene.

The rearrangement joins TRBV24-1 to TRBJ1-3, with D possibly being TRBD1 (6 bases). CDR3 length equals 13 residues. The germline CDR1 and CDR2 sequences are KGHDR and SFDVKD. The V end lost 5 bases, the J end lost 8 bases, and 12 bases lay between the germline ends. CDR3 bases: TGTGCCACCAGTGGCGGGGGCGCGGACACCATATATTTT. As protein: CATSGGGADTIYF.

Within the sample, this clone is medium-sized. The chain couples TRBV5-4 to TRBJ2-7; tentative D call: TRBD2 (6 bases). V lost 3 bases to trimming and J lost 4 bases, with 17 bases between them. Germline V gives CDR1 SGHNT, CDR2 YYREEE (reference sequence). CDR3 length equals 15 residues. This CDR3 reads CASSSQGRPPYEQYF. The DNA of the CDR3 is TGTGCCAGCAGCTCCCAAGGGAGGCCTCCTTACGAGCAGTACTTC.

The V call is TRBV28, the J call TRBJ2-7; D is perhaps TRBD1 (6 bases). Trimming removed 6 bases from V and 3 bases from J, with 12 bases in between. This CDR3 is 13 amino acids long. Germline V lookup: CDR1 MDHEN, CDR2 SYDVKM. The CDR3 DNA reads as TGTGCCAGCAGGCTGGACAGATTCTACGAGCAGTACTTC. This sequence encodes CASRLDRFYEQYF.

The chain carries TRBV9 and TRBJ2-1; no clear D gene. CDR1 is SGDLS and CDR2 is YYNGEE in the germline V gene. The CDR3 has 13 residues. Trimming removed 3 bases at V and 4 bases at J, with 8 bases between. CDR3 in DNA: TGTGCCAGCAGCGAGAGAGGTTACAATGAGCAGTTCTTC. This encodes CASSERGYNEQFF.